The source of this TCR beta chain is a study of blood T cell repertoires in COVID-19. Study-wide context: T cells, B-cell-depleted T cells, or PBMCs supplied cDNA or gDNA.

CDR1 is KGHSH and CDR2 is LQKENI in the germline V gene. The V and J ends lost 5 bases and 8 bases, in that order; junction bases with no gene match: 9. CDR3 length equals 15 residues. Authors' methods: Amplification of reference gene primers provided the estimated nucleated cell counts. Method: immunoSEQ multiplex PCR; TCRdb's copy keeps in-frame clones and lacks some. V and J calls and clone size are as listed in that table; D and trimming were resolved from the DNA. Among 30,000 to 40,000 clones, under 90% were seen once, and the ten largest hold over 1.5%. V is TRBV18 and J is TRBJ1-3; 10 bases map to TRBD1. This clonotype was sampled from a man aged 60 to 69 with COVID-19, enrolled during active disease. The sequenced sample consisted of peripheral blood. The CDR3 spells CASSSLTGGMDTIYF. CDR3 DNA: TGTGCCAGCTCATCGCTGACAGGGGGCATGGACACCATATATTTT.